Listed here are 26 T cell receptor beta chains from one sample, sequenced in a study of blood T cell repertoires in COVID-19. Method: immunoSEQ multiplex PCR; TCRdb's copy keeps in-frame clones and lacks some. The sample contains more than 70,000 clones, 65% to 85% of which appear only once. Sequencing used peripheral blood. All receptors come from an elderly woman with active or convalescent COVID-19.

The chain has TRBV5-6 and TRBJ2-5; TRBD2 matches at 10 bases. This CDR3 has 17 amino acids. Per germline, CDR1 SGHDT and CDR2 YYEEEE. The V gene end was trimmed by 3 bases and the J gene end by 4 bases; junction bases not matched to a gene: 12. CDR3 protein: CASSSPRQGLARETQYF. The DNA of the CDR3 is TGTGCCAGCAGCTCGCCCAGGCAGGGACTAGCGAGAGAGACCCAGTACTTC.

The CDR3 region has the DNA TGCGCCAGCAGCCGGCATGAGACTAGCAGAAGCTCCTACAATGAGCAGTTCTTC. Protein sequence: CASSRHETSRSSYNEQFF. The chain joins TRBV4-3 to TRBJ2-1, with TRBD2 matching 7 bases. The CDR3 has 18 amino acids. The ends lost 4 bases at V and 0 bases at J; junction bases unmatched: 12. Germline-derived CDR1 and CDR2 are LGHNA and YSLEER.

This chain connects TRBV18 to TRBJ2-7, with D possibly TRBD1 on 5 matching bases. The length of the CDR3 is 15 residues. V lost 6 bases and J 3 bases, leaving 18 bases between the germline ends. Germline V lookup: CDR1 KGHSH, CDR2 LQKENI. CDR3 sequence reads: CASSLTRDGRYEQYF. CDR3 sequence (DNA): TGTGCCAGCTCGCTGACCAGGGATGGTCGCTACGAGCAGTACTTC.

The V call is TRBV14, the J call TRBJ1-2; D is unresolved. Germline V lookup: CDR1 SGHDN, CDR2 FVKESK. With 1 base removed from V and 8 bases from J, the gap between germline ends came to 17 bases. The CDR3 totals 15 residues. In DNA, the CDR3 is TGTGCCAGCAGCCAAGCAGGAAACGCAATTTTGGGCTACACCTTC. Its protein product is CASSQAGNAILGYTF. The full variable domain, in which reference TRBV14 and TRBJ1-2 provide the parts outside the CDR3, is EAGVTQFPSHSVIEKGQTVTLRCDPISGHDNLYWYRRVMGKEIKFLLHFVKESKQDESGMPNNRFLAERTGGTYSTLKVQPAELEDSGVYFCASSQAGNAILGYTFGSGTRLTVV.

The rearrangement joins TRBV6-5 to TRBJ1-2, with 8 nucleotides matching TRBD1. After removal of 8 bases from V and 2 bases from J, the junction contained 1 base not matched to a gene. CDR1 and CDR2 (germline): MNHEY, SVGAGI. The CDR3 length is 12 residues. The CDR3 protein is CASGDRNYGYTF. Written as DNA, the CDR3 is TGTGCCAGCGGGGACAGGAACTATGGCTACACCTTC.

DNA of the CDR3: TGTGCTAGTGGTTTGGTAATGGGACTAGTCGTCGATGAGCAGTTCTTC. This sequence encodes CASGLVMGLVVDEQFF. The rearrangement links TRBV12-5 to TRBJ2-1, with 8 positions matching TRBD2. The ends lost 0 bases at V and 8 bases at J; junction bases unmatched: 9. Germline lookup yields CDR1 LGHNT and CDR2 FRNRAP. CDR3 length: 16 residues.

V and J are TRBV5-1 and TRBJ1-2; D call uncertain. CDR3 length equals 14 residues. The V end lost 5 bases, the J end lost 2 bases, and 13 bases lay between the germline ends. Germline V gene data show CDR1 as SGHRS and CDR2 as YFSETQ. The CDR3 nucleotides are TGCGCCAGCAGTTCTTACCAGACAAACTATGGCTACACCTTC. Residues: CASSSYQTNYGYTF.

The V call is TRBV2, the J call TRBJ1-2; 9 bases are a match to TRBD1. Per germline, CDR1 SNHLY and CDR2 FYNNEI. Losses at the gene ends were 4 bases for V and 5 bases for J; bases not matched to a gene: 5. The CDR3 spans 14 residues. The CDR3 loop reads CASSVRTGAYGYTF. The CDR3 bases are TGTGCCAGCAGTGTTAGGACAGGGGCGTATGGCTACACCTTC.

The chain couples TRBV2 to TRBJ1-6; D might be TRBD1 (5 bases). CDR3 length equals 16 residues. Germline CDR1 is SNHLY and CDR2 is FYNNEI. Trimming left V 3 bases short and J 1 base short, with 10 bases between. CDR3 amino acids: CASSEGGGSYNSPLHF. Here the CDR3 DNA reads TGTGCCAGCAGTGAGGGGGGAGGGTCCTATAATTCACCCCTCCACTTT. Looking up the rest from reference TRBV2 and TRBJ1-6 gives the full variable domain: EPEVTQTPSHQVTQMGQEVILRCVPISNHLYFYWYRQILGQKVEFLVSFYNNEISEKSEIFDDQFSVERPDGSNFTLKIRSTKLEDSAMYFCASSEGGGSYNSPLHFGNGTRLTVT.

In its sample, this clone was seen once. The chain recombines TRBV5-6 with TRBJ1-1; tentative D call: TRBD1 (6 bases). The V gene lost 0 bases and the J gene lost 11 bases, with 20 bases spanning the gap. Looked up from germline, CDR1 is SGHDT and CDR2 is YYEEEE. The CDR3 has 15 amino acids. The CDR3 region is CASSLDAGASIGAFF. The CDR3 DNA follows: TGTGCCAGCAGCTTGGATGCAGGGGCGAGCATAGGGGCTTTCTTT.

The J gene is TRBJ2-5, the V gene TRBV5-4; D is perhaps TRBD2 (6 bases). The V gene's germline CDR1 is SGHNT and CDR2 YYREEE (reference sequence). The length of the CDR3 is 15 residues. V shed 0 bases and J shed 2 bases, with 11 bases lying between them. In nucleotides, the CDR3 is TGTGCCAGCAGCTTGGGCTGGAGGGCTCAAGAGACCCAGTACTTC. Translating gives CASSLGWRAQETQYF.

The rearrangement links TRBV5-1 to TRBJ2-2, with 16 bases identical to TRBD2. Germline trimming cut 3 bases from V and 7 bases from J; bases unmatched to any gene: 15. Germline values: CDR1 SGHRS, CDR2 YFSETQ. This CDR3 is 20 amino acids long. The DNA for the CDR3 is TGCGCCAGCAGCTCGGGACTAGCGGGAGGGCCAGTCGGTAGAGTCGGGGAGCTGTTTTTT. Residues: CASSSGLAGGPVGRVGELFF.

V gene TRBV27 combines with J gene TRBJ1-3; 7 positions match TRBD1. The CDR3 has 16 amino acids. Germline CDR1 and CDR2: MNHEY and SMNVEV (reference sequence). V lost 5 bases, J lost 0 bases, and 7 bases stayed unmatched. CDR3: CASSRDRSSSGNTIYF. CDR3 coding DNA: TGTGCCAGCAGTCGGGACAGAAGCTCCTCTGGAAACACCATATATTTT.

In its sample, this clone was seen once. The J gene is TRBJ1-1, the V gene TRBV19; 8 bases line up with TRBD1. The germline V gene has CDR1 LNHDA and CDR2 SQIVND (reference sequence). Unmatched junction bases numbered 5, after V lost 4 bases and J lost 1 base. The CDR3 covers 15 residues. CDR3 loop: CASSRTGLGNTEAFF. DNA for the CDR3: TGTGCCAGTAGTAGGACAGGGCTGGGGAACACTGAAGCTTTCTTT. The whole variable domain, remainder taken from reference TRBV19 and TRBJ1-1, is DGGITQSPKYLFRKEGQNVTLSCEQNLNHDAMYWYRQDPGQGLRLIYYSQIVNDFQKGDIAEGYSVSREKKESFPLTVTSAQKNPTAFYLCASSRTGLGNTEAFFGQGTRLTVV.

V is TRBV3-1 (or the pseudogene TRBV3-2) and J is TRBJ2-2; a possible D gene is TRBD1 (5 bases). V shed 0 bases and J shed 6 bases, with 11 bases lying between them. The CDR3 length is 15 residues. Germline loops: CDR1 LGHDT, CDR2 YNNKEL (reference sequence). The CDR3 nucleotides are TGTGCCAGCAGCCAAGAACGTTGGGGCTCCGGGGAGCTGTTTTTT. Translated: CASSQERWGSGELFF.

The chain has TRBV5-4 and TRBJ1-1; D gene ambiguous. Between the trimmed V and J ends, which lost 4 bases and 4 bases, there was a span of 14 bases. The CDR3 has 14 residues. CDR1 is SGHNT and CDR2 is YYREEE in the germline V gene (reference sequence). The CDR3 region has the DNA TGTGCCAGCAGCGTACTGCACCGGGGCACTGAAGCTTTCTTT. This codes for CASSVLHRGTEAFF.

As for this clone: The junction differs from germline at one of its ends, possibly a read error. This chain joins TRBV6-6 and TRBJ2-7; TRBD1 aligns across 8 bases. The germline V gene has CDR1 MNHNY and CDR2 SVGAGI (reference sequence). The length of the CDR3 is 12 residues. For the CDR3, the DNA is TGTGCCAGCACCTTGGGACAGGCACCTTTTTTCTTC. Translating gives CASTLGQAPFFF.

V usage is TRBV7-9 and J usage is TRBJ2-3; TRBD2 is a possible D gene (7 bases). CDR3 length equals 16 residues. CDR1 and CDR2 from the germline V gene are SEHNR and FQNEAQ (reference sequence). The ends were cut back, 3 bases at V and 0 bases at J, with 13 bases in the middle. The CDR3 loop is CASSFQGGGSTDTQYF. The CDR3 DNA follows: TGTGCCAGCAGCTTCCAAGGGGGGGGAAGCACAGATACGCAGTATTTT.

This clone was seen only once. This sequence joins TRBV19 and TRBJ2-3; D gene uncertain. This CDR3 contains 13 residues. The V end was cut by 0 bases, the J end by 11 bases, with 12 bases between. Germline lookup yields CDR1 LNHDA and CDR2 SQIVND (reference sequence). This chain's CDR3 is CASSIDLGRWQYF. Written as DNA, the CDR3 is TGTGCCAGTAGTATAGATCTTGGCAGATGGCAGTATTTT.

The chain links TRBV5-8 to TRBJ1-5, with 8 bases identical to TRBD1. This CDR3 region has 15 residues. Trimming at V came to 4 bases and at J to 3 bases, leaving 6 bases not matched to a gene. The germline V gene encodes CDR1 SGHTS and CDR2 YDEGEE. CDR3 DNA: TGTGCCAGCAGCGGACAGGGATACTTCAATCAGCCCCAGCATTTT. Its protein product is CASSGQGYFNQPQHF.

Notes on this clone: This same CDR3 is encoded by further DNA sequences in the sample. The chain employs TRBV19 and TRBJ2-7; the D gene is possibly TRBD2 (5 bases). There are 12 residues in the CDR3. With 6 bases removed from V and 7 bases from J, the gap between germline ends came to 13 bases. CDR1 is LNHDA, CDR2 SQIVND, per germline (reference sequence). DNA of the CDR3: TGTGCCAGTAGCAACCGGGAAGGAGAGCAGTACTTC. This translates into CASSNREGEQYF.

V gene TRBV2 combines with J gene TRBJ2-5; 9 nucleotides align to TRBD2. The CDR3 runs 14 residues. Unmatched junction bases numbered 4, after V lost 3 bases and J lost 5 bases. Germline V gives CDR1 SNHLY, CDR2 FYNNEI. The CDR3 spells CASSEGLARETQYF. CDR3 nucleotide sequence: TGTGCCAGCAGTGAGGGACTAGCAAGGGAGACCCAGTACTTC.

The genes are TRBV10-2 and TRBJ1-2; TRBD1 matches 9 bases. V lost 8 bases, J lost 4 bases, and 17 bases stayed unmatched. Germline values: CDR1 WSHSY, CDR2 SAAADI. The CDR3 consists of 17 residues. The CDR3 sequence: CASDGNARDRASYGYTF. Here the CDR3 DNA reads TGCGCCAGCGACGGCAACGCCAGGGACAGGGCTAGCTATGGCTACACCTTC.

The rearrangement joins TRBV28 to TRBJ2-7; 7 bases are a match to TRBD2. The V and J ends lost 8 bases and 9 bases, in that order; junction bases with no gene match: 7. CDR3 length: 11 residues. Germline V gives CDR1 MDHEN, CDR2 SYDVKM. The CDR3 nucleotides are TGTGCCAGCTGCGGGGGACTGGCGCAGTACTTC. Amino acids: CASCGGLAQYF.

The table lists this clone with a count of one. The J gene is TRBJ1-5, the V gene TRBV19; no firm D call. Deletions cut 10 bases from V and 4 bases from J, with 11 bases between. The germline CDR1 and CDR2 sequences are LNHDA and SQIVND (reference sequence). This CDR3 has 12 amino acids. In nucleotides, the CDR3 is TGTGCCACATGGAGGCGTAATCAGCCCCAGCATTTT. It codes for CATWRRNQPQHF.

The chain employs TRBV30 and TRBJ2-1; the D gene is possibly TRBD1 (6 bases). The V gene's germline CDR1 is GTSNPN and CDR2 SVGIG (reference sequence). The CDR3 extends over 15 amino acids. Trimming stripped 0 bases from V and 7 bases from J, with 16 bases between. CDR3 residues: CAWSVWQGMRNEQFF. The CDR3 coding sequence is TGTGCCTGGAGTGTATGGCAGGGGATGAGGAATGAGCAGTTCTTC.